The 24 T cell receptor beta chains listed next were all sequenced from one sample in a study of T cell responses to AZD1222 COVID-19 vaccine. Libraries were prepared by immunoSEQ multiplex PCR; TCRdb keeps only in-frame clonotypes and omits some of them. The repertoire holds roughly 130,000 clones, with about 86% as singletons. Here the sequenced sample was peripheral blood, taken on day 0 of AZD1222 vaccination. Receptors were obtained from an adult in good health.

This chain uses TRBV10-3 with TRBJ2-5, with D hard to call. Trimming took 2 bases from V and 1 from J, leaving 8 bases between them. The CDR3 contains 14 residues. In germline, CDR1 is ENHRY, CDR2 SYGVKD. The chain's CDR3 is CAISEGLLQETQYF. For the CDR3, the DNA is TGTGCCATCAGTGAGGGTCTCCTCCAAGAGACCCAGTACTTC.

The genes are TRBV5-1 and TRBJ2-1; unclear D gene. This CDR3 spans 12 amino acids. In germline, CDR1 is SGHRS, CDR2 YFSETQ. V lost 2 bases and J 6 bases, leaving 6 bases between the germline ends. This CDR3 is CASSLLINEQFF. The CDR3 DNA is TGCGCCAGCAGCTTATTAATCAATGAGCAGTTCTTC.

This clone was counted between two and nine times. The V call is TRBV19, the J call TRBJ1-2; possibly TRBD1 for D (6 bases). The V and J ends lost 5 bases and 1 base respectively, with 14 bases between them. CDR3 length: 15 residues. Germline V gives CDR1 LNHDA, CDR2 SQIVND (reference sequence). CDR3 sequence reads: CASSWGQVGNYGYTF. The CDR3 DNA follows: TGTGCCAGTAGTTGGGGGCAAGTTGGTAACTATGGCTACACCTTC.

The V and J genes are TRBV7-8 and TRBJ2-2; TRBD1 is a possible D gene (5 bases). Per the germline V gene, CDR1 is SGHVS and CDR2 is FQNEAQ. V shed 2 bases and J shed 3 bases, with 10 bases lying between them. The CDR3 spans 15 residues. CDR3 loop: CASSLWAGHTGELFF. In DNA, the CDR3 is TGTGCCAGCAGCTTATGGGCAGGGCACACCGGGGAGCTGTTTTTT. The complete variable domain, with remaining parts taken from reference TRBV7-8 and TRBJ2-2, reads GAGVSQSPRYKVAKRGQDVALRCDPISGHVSLFWYQQALGQGPEFLTYFQNEAQLDKSGLPSDRFFAERPEGSVSTLKIQRTQQEDSAVYLCASSLWAGHTGELFFGEGSRLTVL.

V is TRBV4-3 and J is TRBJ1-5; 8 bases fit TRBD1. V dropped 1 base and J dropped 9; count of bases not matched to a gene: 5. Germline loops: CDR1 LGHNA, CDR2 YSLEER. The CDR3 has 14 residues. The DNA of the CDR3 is TGCGCCAGCAGCCAAGGTACAGGGGGGGGGCCCCAGCATTTT. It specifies CASSQGTGGGPQHF.

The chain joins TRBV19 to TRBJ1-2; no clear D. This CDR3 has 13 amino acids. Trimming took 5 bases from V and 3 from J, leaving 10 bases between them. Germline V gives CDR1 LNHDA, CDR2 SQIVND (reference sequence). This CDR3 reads CASSFASYYGYTF. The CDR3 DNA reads TGTGCCAGTAGTTTTGCCTCCTACTATGGCTACACCTTC.

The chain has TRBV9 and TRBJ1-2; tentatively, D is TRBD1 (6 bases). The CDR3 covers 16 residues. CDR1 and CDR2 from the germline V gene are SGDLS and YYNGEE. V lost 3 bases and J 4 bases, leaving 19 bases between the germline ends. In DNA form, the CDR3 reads TGTGCCAGCAGCGGCCTTTCCCTCAGGGGTGTCTATGGCTACACCTTC. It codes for CASSGLSLRGVYGYTF.

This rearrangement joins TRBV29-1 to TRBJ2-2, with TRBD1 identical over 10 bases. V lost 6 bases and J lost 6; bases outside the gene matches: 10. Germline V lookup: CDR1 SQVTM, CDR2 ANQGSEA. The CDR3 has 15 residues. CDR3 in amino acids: CSVQTGTGDAGELFF. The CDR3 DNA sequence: TGCAGCGTCCAAACCGGGACAGGGGATGCCGGGGAGCTGTTTTTT.

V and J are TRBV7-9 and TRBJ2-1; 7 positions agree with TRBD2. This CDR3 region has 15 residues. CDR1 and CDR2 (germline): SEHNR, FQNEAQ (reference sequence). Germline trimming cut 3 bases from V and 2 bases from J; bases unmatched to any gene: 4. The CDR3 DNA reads TGTGCCAGCAGCTTTGTTAGCGGGCCCTACAATGAGCAGTTCTTC. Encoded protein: CASSFVSGPYNEQFF.

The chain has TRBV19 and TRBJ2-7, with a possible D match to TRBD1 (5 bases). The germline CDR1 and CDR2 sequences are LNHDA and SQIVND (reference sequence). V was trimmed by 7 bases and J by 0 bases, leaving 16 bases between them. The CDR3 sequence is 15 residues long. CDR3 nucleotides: TGTGCCAGTACAGGGCGGCTACTACGCTCCTACGAGCAGTACTTC. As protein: CASTGRLLRSYEQYF.

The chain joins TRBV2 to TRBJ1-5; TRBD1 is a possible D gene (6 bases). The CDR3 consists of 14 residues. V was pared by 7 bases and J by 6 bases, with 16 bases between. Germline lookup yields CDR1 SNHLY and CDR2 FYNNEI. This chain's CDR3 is CASNEAGGGQPQHF. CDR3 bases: TGTGCCAGCAACGAGGCGGGGGGCGGTCAGCCCCAGCATTTT.

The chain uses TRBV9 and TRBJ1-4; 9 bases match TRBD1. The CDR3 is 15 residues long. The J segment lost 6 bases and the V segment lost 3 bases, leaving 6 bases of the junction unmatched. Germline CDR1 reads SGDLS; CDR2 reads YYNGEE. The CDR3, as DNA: TGTGCCAGCAGCGCTTCCGGGACAGGGTATGAAAAACTGTTTTTT. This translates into CASSASGTGYEKLFF.

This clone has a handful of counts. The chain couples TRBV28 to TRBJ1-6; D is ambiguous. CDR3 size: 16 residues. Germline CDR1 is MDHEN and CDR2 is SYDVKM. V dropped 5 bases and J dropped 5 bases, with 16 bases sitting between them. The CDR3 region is CASSPAGSPNNSPLHF. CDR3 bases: TGTGCCAGCAGTCCAGCAGGATCCCCTAATAATTCACCCCTCCACTTT.

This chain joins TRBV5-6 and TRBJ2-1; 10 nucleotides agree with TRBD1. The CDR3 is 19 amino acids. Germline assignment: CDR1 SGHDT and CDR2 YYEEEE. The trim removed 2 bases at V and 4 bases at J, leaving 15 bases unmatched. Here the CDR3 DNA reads TGTGCCAGCAGCTTATCCGCCTTTTCGGGACAGGGGTCTTACAATGAGCAGTTCTTC. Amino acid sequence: CASSLSAFSGQGSYNEQFF.

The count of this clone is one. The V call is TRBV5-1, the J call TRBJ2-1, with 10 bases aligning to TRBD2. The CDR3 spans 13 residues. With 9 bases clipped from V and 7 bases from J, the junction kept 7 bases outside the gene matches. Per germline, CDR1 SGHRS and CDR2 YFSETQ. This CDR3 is CATRTSGVNEQFF. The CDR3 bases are TGCGCCACCAGGACTAGCGGAGTTAATGAGCAGTTCTTC.

The chain's CDR3 is CASSSSPTGRISTDTQYF. The CDR3 DNA reads as TGTGCCAGCAGTTCCTCCCCGACAGGGAGAATTAGCACAGATACGCAGTATTTT. The chain has TRBV27 and TRBJ2-3, with TRBD1 matching over 7 bases. V shed 4 bases and J 0 bases; nucleotides not matched to a gene: 13. The CDR3 spans 18 residues. CDR1 is MNHEY and CDR2 is SMNVEV in the germline V gene (reference sequence).

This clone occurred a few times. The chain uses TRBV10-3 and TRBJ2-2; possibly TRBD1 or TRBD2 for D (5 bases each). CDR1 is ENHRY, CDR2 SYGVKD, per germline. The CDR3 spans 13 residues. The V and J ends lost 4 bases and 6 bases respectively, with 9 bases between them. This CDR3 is CAISAGGPGELFF. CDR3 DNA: TGTGCCATCAGTGCTGGGGGTCCCGGGGAGCTGTTTTTT.

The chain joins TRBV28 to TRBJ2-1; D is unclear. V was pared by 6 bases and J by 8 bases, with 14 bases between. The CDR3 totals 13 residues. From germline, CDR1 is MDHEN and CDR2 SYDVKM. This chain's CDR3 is CASRKQMIDEQFF. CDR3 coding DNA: TGTGCCAGCAGGAAACAGATGATAGATGAGCAGTTCTTC.

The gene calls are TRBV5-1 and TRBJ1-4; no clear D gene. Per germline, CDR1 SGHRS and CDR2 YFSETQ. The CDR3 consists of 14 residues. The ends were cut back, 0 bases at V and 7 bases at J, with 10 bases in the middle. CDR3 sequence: CASSLGRRGEKLFF. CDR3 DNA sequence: TGCGCCAGCAGCTTGGGGCGGCGGGGTGAAAAACTGTTTTTT.

The CDR3 bases are TGTGCCAGCAGCTTGATGTGGCAAGACACCGGGGAGCTGTTTTTT. Protein product: CASSLMWQDTGELFF. The chain is built from TRBV7-2 and TRBJ2-2; D gene uncertain. In germline, CDR1 is SGHTA, CDR2 FQGNSA. V lost 3 bases and J lost 3, with 11 bases in between. The CDR3 spans 15 residues.

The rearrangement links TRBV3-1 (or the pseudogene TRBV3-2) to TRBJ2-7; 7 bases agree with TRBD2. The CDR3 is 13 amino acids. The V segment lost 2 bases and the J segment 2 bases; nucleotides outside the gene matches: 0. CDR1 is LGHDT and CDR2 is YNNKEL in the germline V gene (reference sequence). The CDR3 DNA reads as TGTGCCAGCAGCCAAAGCGGGACCTACGAGCAGTACTTC. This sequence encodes CASSQSGTYEQYF.

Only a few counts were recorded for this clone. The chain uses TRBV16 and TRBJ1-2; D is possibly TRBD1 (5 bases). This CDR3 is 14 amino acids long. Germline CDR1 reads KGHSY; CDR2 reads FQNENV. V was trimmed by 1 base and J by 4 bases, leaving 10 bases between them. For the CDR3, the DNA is TGTGCCAGCAGCCAATTGAAGGGACCCTATGGCTACACCTTC. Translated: CASSQLKGPYGYTF.

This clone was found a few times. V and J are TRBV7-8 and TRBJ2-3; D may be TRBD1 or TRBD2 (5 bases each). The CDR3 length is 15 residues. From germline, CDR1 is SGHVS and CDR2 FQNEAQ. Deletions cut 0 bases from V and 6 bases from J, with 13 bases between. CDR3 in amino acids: CASSLAPGPRDTQYF. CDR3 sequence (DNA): TGTGCCAGCAGCTTAGCCCCGGGGCCAAGGGATACGCAGTATTTT.

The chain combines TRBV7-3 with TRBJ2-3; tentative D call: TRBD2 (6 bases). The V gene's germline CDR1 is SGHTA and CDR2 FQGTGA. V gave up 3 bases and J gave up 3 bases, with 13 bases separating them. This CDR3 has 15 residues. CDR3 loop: CASSFQAGETDTQYF. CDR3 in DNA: TGTGCCAGCAGCTTTCAAGCGGGTGAGACAGATACGCAGTATTTT.